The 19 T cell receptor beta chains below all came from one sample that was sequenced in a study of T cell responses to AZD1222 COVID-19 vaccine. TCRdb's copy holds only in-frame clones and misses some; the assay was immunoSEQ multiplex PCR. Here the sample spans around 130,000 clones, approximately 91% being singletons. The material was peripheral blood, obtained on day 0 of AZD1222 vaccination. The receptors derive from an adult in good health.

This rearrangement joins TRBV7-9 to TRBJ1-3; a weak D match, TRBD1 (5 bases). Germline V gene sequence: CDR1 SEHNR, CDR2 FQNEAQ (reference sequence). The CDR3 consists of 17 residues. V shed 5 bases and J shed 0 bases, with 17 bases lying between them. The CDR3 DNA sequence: TGTGCCAGCAGCCCAATGAGGGGCCGGAACTCTGGAAACACCATATATTTT. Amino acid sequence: CASSPMRGRNSGNTIYF.

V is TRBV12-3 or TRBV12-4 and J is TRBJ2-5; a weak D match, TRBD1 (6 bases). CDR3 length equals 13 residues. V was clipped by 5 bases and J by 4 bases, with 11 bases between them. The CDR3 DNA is TGTGCCAGCAGTCCCTGGGGGCTAGAGACCCAGTACTTC. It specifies CASSPWGLETQYF.

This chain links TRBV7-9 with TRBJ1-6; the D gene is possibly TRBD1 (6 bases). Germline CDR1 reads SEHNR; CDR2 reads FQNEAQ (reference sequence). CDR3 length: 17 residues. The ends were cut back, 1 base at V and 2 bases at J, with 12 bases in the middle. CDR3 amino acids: CASSLGGAFAYNSPLHF. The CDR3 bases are TGTGCCAGCAGCTTAGGGGGGGCGTTCGCCTATAATTCACCCCTCCACTTT.

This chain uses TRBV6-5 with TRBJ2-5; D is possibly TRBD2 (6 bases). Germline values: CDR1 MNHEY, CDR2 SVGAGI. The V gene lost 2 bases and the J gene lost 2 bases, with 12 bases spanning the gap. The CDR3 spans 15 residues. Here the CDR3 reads CASSYGRGFQETQYF. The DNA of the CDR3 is TGTGCCAGCAGTTACGGCCGGGGGTTTCAAGAGACCCAGTACTTC.

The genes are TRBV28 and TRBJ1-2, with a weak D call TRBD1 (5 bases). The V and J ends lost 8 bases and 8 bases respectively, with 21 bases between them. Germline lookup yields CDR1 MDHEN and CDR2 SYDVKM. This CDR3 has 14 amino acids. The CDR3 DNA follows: TGTGCCAGCCGAAACCCAGGGTCAATCGGGGGCTACACCTTC. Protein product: CASRNPGSIGGYTF.

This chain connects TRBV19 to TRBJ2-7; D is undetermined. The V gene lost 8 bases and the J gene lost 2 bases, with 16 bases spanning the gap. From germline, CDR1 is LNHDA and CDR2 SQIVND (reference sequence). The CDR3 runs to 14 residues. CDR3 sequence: CASARGLPPYEQYF. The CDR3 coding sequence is TGTGCCAGTGCCCGTGGTCTGCCGCCCTACGAGCAGTACTTC. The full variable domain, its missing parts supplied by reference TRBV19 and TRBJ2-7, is DGGITQSPKYLFRKEGQNVTLSCEQNLNHDAMYWYRQDPGQGLRLIYYSQIVNDFQKGDIAEGYSVSREKKESFPLTVTSAQKNPTAFYLCASARGLPPYEQYFGPGTRLTVT.

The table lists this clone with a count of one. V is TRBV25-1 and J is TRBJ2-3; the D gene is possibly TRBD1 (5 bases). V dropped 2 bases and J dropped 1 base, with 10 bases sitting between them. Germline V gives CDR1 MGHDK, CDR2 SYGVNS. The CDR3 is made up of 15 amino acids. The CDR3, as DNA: TGTGCCAGCAGTGAACAGGGTTTACGCACAGATACGCAGTATTTT. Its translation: CASSEQGLRTDTQYF. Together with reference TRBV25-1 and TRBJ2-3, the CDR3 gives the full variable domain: EADIYQTPRYLVIGTGKKITLECSQTMGHDKMYWYQQDPGMELHLIHYSYGVNSTEKGDLSSESTVSRIRTEHFPLTLESARPSHTSQYLCASSEQGLRTDTQYFGPGTRLTVL.

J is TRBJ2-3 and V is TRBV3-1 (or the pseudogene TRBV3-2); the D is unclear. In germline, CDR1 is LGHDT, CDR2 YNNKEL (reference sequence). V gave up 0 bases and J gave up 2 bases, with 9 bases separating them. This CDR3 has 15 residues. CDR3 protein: CASSQEGLPTDTQYF. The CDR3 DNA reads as TGTGCCAGCAGCCAAGAAGGCCTACCCACAGATACGCAGTATTTT.

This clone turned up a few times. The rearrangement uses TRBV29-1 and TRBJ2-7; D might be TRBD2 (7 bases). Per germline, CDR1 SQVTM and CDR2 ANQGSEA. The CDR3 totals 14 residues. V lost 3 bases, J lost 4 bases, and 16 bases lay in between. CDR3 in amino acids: CSVDGGRGGYEQYF. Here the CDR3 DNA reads TGCAGCGTTGACGGGGGGAGAGGGGGTTACGAGCAGTACTTC.

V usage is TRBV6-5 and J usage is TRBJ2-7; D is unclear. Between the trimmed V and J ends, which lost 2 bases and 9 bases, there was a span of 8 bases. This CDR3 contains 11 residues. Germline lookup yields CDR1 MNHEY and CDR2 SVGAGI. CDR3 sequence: CASSYRERQYF. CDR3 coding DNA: TGTGCCAGCAGTTACCGCGAAAGGCAGTACTTC.

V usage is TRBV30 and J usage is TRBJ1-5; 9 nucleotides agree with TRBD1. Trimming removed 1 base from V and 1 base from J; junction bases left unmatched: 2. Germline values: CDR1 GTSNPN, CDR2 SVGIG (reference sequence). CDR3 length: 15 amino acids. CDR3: CAWSAGTGSNQPQHF. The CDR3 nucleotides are TGTGCCTGGAGTGCCGGGACAGGGAGCAATCAGCCCCAGCATTTT.

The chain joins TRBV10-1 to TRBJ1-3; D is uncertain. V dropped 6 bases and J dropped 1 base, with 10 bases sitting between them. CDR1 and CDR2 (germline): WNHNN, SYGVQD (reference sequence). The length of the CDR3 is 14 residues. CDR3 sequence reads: CASSGEGSGNTIYF. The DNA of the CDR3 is TGCGCCAGCAGCGGAGAAGGGTCTGGAAACACCATATATTTT.

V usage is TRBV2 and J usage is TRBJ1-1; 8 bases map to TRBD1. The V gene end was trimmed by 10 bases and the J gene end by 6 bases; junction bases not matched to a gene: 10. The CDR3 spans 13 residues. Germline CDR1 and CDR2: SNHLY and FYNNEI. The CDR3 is CAIPVDRVPEAFF. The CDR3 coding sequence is TGTGCCATCCCGGTGGACAGGGTGCCTGAAGCTTTCTTT.

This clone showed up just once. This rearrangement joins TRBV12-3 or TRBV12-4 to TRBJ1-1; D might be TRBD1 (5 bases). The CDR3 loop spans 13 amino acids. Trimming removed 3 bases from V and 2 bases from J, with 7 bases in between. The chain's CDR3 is CASSFRGNTEAFF. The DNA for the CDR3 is TGTGCCAGCAGTTTTAGGGGAAACACTGAAGCTTTCTTT.

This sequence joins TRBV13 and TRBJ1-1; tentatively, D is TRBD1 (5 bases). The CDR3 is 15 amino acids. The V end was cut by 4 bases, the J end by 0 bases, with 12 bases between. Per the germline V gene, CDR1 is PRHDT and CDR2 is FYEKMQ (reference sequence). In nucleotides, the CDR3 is TGTGCCAGCAGCTCAACCGGAGGGGTGAACACTGAAGCTTTCTTT. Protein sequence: CASSSTGGVNTEAFF.

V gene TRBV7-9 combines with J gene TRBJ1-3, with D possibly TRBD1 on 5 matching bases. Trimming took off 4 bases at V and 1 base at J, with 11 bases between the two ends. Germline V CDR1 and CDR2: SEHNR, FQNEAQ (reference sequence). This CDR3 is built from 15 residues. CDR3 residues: CASSSGTSSGNTIYF. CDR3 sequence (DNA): TGTGCCAGCAGCTCGGGGACCTCTTCTGGAAACACCATATATTTT.

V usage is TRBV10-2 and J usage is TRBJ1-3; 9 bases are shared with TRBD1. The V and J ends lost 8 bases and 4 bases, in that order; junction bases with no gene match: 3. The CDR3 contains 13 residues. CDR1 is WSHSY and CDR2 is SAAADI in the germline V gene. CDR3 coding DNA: TGCGCCAGCGGCGGACAGGGGGGAAACACCATATATTTT. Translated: CASGGQGGNTIYF.

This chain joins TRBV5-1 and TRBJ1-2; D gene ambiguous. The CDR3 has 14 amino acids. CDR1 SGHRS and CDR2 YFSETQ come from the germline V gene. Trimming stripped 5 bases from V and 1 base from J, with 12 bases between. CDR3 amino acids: CASRAGDLNYGYTF. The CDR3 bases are TGCGCCAGCAGAGCGGGTGACCTTAACTATGGCTACACCTTC.

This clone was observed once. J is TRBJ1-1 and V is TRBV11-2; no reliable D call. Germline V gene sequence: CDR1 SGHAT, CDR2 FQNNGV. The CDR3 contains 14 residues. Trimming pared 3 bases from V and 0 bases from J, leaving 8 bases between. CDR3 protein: CASSFGHLNTEAFF. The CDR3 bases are TGTGCCAGCAGCTTTGGTCACTTGAACACTGAAGCTTTCTTT.